This TCR beta chain was identified in a study of cytomegalovirus exposure and HLA in healthy donors. Study-wide points: It was reported in a later analysis that an Asian-associated ancestry cluster showed fewer N-insertions than the roughly 670-donor mean. Trimming of TCR beta V- and J-genes showed a link, identified in a later analysis, to a missense DCLRE1C variant.

V was cut by 3 bases and J by 2 bases, with 7 bases left in between. The length of the CDR3 is 13 residues. Germline V lookup: CDR1 MNHEY, CDR2 SMNVEV (reference sequence). The PCR made use of 60 Vbeta and 13 Jbeta primers. The data were produced by immunoSEQ multiplex PCR, yet TCRdb's version contains in-frame clones alone and is incomplete. The sample contains 250,000 to 350,000 clones, 70% to 90% of which appear only once. In the case of this clone: Its antigen is unknown.

This clonotype was sampled from a man in his forties or fifties in good health and CMV-seropositive. The gene calls are TRBV27 and TRBJ2-5; D gene ambiguous. The sequenced sample was PBMCs. The DNA for the CDR3 is TGTGCCAGCAGTTTTGGAGATCAAGAGACCCAGTACTTC. Translated: CASSFGDQETQYF.